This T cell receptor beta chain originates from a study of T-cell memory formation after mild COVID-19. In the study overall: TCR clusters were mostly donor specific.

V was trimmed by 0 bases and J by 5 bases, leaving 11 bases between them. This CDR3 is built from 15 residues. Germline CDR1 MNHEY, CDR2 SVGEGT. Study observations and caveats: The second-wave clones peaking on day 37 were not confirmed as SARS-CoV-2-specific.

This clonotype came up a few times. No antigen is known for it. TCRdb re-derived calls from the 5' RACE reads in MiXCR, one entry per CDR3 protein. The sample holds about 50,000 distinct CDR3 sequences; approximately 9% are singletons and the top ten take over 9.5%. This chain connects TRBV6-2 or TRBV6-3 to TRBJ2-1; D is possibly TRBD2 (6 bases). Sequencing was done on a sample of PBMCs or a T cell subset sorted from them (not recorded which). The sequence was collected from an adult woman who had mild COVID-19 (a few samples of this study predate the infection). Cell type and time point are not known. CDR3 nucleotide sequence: TGTGCCAGCAGTTACTCTAGGGAGGCCCACAATGAGCAGTTCTTC. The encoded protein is CASSYSREAHNEQFF.